What follows describes a single T cell receptor beta chain. Its antigen is as yet unknown. This sample was included in a study of T cell repertoires in cytomegalovirus infection. Study details: Recently identified HLA-C-restricted CMV epitopes and well-studied HLA-B-restricted CMV epitopes were used by the study.

TCRdb redid the calling of the reads with MiXCR, one entry per CDR3 protein. Here the sample spans around 47,000 distinct CDR3 sequences, around a fifth being singletons. Germline CDR1 reads SGHVS; CDR2 reads FQNEAQ. Trimming cost V 5 bases and J 2 bases; bases outside gene matches: 8. This CDR3 has 16 amino acids. The TCR comes from a human donor in good health (CMV status not recorded). Some clones in this sample may be carry-over from other donors' samples. This chain connects TRBV7-8 to TRBJ2-1; 8 bases agree with TRBD2. This sample comprised CD8+ T cells from cultured PBMCs, obtained from culture after CMV antigen stimulation. DNA of the CDR3: TGTGCCAGCAGCAAGAAACTAGCGGATGCCTACAATGAGCAGTTCTTC. This sequence encodes CASSKKLADAYNEQFF.